One T cell receptor (beta chain) is described in this entry. Antigen unknown. The identical CDR3 is also encoded by other nucleotide sequences in the sample. Methods used by the authors: Without quality scores, immunoSEQ junctional reads could not be filtered like full-length reads. Using immunoSEQ multiplex PCR, the repertoire was profiled, and TCRdb retains in-frame clones only, with some absent. V and J calls and clone size are given by that table; D and trimming were obtained from the DNA. The sample shows under 600,000 clones, around 79% of them seen only once. The data derive from a study of shared clonotypes between healthy human individuals. The overall study: The composition of the donors was a couple of women and a few men aged 18 to 49.

Study-level findings and limits: Among donors, the sharing of clonotypes was expected to be influenced by sequencing depth.

The CDR3 consists of 15 residues. V trimming: 3 bases; J trimming: 3 bases; junction bases outside the gene matches: 2. Germline CDR1 is KGHSH and CDR2 is LQKENI. The chain joins TRBV18 to TRBJ1-2; 12 nucleotides line up with TRBD1. The specimen was PBMCs. This receptor was obtained from a woman aged 40 to 50 in good health. Some clones in this sample may be carry-over from other donors' samples. The CDR3 DNA reads TGTGCCAGCTCACCGGGACAGGGGGCTTACTATGGCTACACCTTC. Its protein is CASSPGQGAYYGYTF.